The 18 T cell receptor beta chains presented below share a single source sample, sequenced in a study of naive and memory T cell subsets. An oligonucleotide containing a UMI was ligated to the 3' end of TCR cDNA. Four PCR rounds used nested alpha and beta constant region primers plus the SP2 primer. TCRdb fed the 5' RACE reads into MiXCR, producing one record per CDR3 protein. The table includes around 56,000 distinct CDR3 sequences, 7.6% detected once. The receptor set was obtained from a female donor in good health.

This clonotype was counted a few times. This chain uses TRBV30 with TRBJ2-3; 8 bases align to TRBD2. Germline CDR1 GTSNPN, CDR2 SVGIG (reference sequence). The CDR3 loop spans 15 amino acids. Losses at the gene ends were 5 bases for V and 0 bases for J; bases not matched to a gene: 7. The CDR3 sequence is CAWGSGETSTDTQYF. The CDR3 nucleotides are TGTGCCTGGGGTAGCGGGGAAACTAGCACAGATACGCAGTATTTT.

This clonotype was picked up many times. The V and J genes are TRBV7-3 and TRBJ1-6; no reliable D call. V was cut by 1 base and J by 4 bases, with 5 bases left in between. There are 14 residues in the CDR3. Germline loops: CDR1 SGHTA, CDR2 FQGTGA. CDR3: CASSLRGYNSPLHF. The CDR3 region has the DNA TGTGCCAGCAGCTTAAGGGGTTATAATTCACCCCTCCACTTT.

This chain uses TRBV12-3 or TRBV12-4 with TRBJ1-6; perhaps TRBD1 as D (6 bases). V lost 5 bases, J lost 9 bases, and 14 bases lay in between. The CDR3 sequence is 14 residues long. DNA for the CDR3: TGTGCCAGCAGTCTTAATGGGGACACTTCACCCCTCCACTTT. Its protein product is CASSLNGDTSPLHF.

For this clonotype: This may come from a read error, since a much larger clone is one base off. This chain uses TRBV18 with TRBJ1-1, with D unclear. Trimming shortened V by 1 base and J by 1 base, and 10 bases separated the two germline ends. Germline loops: CDR1 KGHSH, CDR2 LQKENI. CDR3 length equals 15 residues. Here the CDR3 reads CASSPRSGGNTEAFF. In nucleotides, the CDR3 is TGTGCCAGCTCACCACGGTCAGGTGGGAACACTGAAGCTTTCTTT.

In this sample, this clonotype turned up a few times. CDR3 residues: CAISGSPSATGTGYEQYF. In DNA, the CDR3 is TGTGCCATCAGTGGGTCCCCCTCCGCGACAGGGACCGGGTACGAGCAGTACTTC. The chain combines TRBV10-3 with TRBJ2-7, with 7 bases fitting TRBD1. CDR3 length equals 18 residues. Germline V gives CDR1 ENHRY, CDR2 SYGVKD. Trimming took 4 bases from V and 4 from J; bases not matched to a gene: 19.

Many counts were recorded for this clonotype. The chain is built from TRBV28 and TRBJ2-7; 12 nucleotides align to TRBD1. The germline V gene has CDR1 MDHEN and CDR2 SYDVKM. This CDR3 contains 17 residues. V lost 7 bases and J lost 3; bases outside the gene matches: 13. The DNA for the CDR3 is TGTGCCAGCATTCCGGGGGACAGGGGGCGGACGCACTACGAGCAGTACTTC. Its translation: CASIPGDRGRTHYEQYF. Combining the CDR3 with reference TRBV28 and TRBJ2-7 gives the whole variable domain DVKVTQSSRYLVKRTGEKVFLECVQDMDHENMFWYRQDPGLGLRLIYFSYDVKMKEKGDIPEGYSVSREKKERFSLILESASTNQTSMYLCASIPGDRGRTHYEQYFGPGTRLTVT.

This clonotype was counted ten times or more. The V gene is TRBV3-1, the J gene TRBJ1-2; TRBD1 matches at 8 bases. Unmatched junction bases numbered 4, after V lost 4 bases and J lost 0 bases. Germline loops: CDR1 LGHDT, CDR2 YNNKEL (reference sequence). CDR3 length: 15 residues. Here the CDR3 reads CASSPWTGTNYGYTF. CDR3 sequence (DNA): TGTGCCAGCAGCCCCTGGACAGGGACTAACTATGGCTACACCTTC.

The chain uses TRBV25-1 and TRBJ2-5; weak D call: TRBD1 (6 bases). This CDR3 is built from 14 residues. The germline V and J ends were trimmed by 2 bases and 4 bases, with 11 bases remaining between them. The germline V gene encodes CDR1 MGHDK and CDR2 SYGVNS. DNA for the CDR3: TGTGCCAGCAGTGAACAGGGGAAAGGAGAGACCCAGTACTTC. It is translated as CASSEQGKGETQYF.

This clonotype was picked up many times. The J gene is TRBJ1-3, the V gene TRBV20-1; D is uncertain. This CDR3 has 16 amino acids. Germline CDR1 reads DFQATT; CDR2 reads SNEGSKA (reference sequence). Trimming stripped 0 bases from V and 4 bases from J, with 16 bases between. CDR3 amino acids: CSARDRVGKDGNTIYF. In DNA, the CDR3 is TGCAGTGCTAGAGATCGGGTAGGGAAGGACGGAAACACCATATATTTT.

This clonotype was recorded at least ten times. The chain recombines TRBV11-3 with TRBJ1-3, with D uncertain. The germline V gene has CDR1 SGHNT and CDR2 YENEEA. The CDR3 is 12 residues long. V lost 0 bases, J lost 6 bases, and 3 bases lay in between. CDR3 protein: CASSLESNTIYF. CDR3 nucleotide sequence: TGTGCCAGCAGCTTAGAGTCAAACACCATATATTTT.

This clonotype has at least ten counts. The chain has TRBV20-1 and TRBJ1-1, with D maybe TRBD1 (5 bases). In germline, CDR1 is DFQATT, CDR2 SNEGSKA (reference sequence). V was trimmed by 4 bases and J by 1 base, leaving 10 bases between them. The CDR3 loop spans 13 amino acids. The CDR3 here is CSAIGTANTEAFF. The CDR3 region has the DNA TGCAGTGCTATCGGGACGGCGAACACTGAAGCTTTCTTT.

J is TRBJ2-5 and V is TRBV18; D possibly corresponds to TRBD1 (6 bases). This CDR3 comprises 14 residues. The germline V gene has CDR1 KGHSH and CDR2 LQKENI. V dropped 0 bases and J dropped 4 bases, with 9 bases sitting between them. CDR3: CASSPPGHRETQYF. The CDR3 DNA reads as TGTGCCAGCTCACCACCGGGACACCGAGAGACCCAGTACTTC. The full variable domain, its missing parts supplied by reference TRBV18 and TRBJ2-5, is NAGVMQNPRHLVRRRGQEARLRCSPMKGHSHVYWYRQLPEEGLKFMVYLQKENIIDESGMPKERFSAEFPKEGPSILRIQQVVRGDSAAYFCASSPPGHRETQYFGPGTRLLVL.

This clonotype appeared a few times. A much bigger clone sits one base away, suggesting this may be a read error. The chain recombines TRBV5-6 with TRBJ1-2; D unclear. CDR1 and CDR2 from the germline V gene are SGHDT and YYEEEE. The CDR3 totals 12 residues. CDR3 sequence reads: CASSSTGYGDTF. The CDR3 DNA is TGTGCCAGCAGCTCAACGGGCTATGGCGACACCTTC.

This clonotype showed up just a few times. The chain recombines TRBV5-1 with TRBJ1-5; D gene unclear. This CDR3 contains 15 residues. The V and J ends lost 0 bases and 0 bases respectively, with 7 bases between them. Looked up from germline, CDR1 is SGHRS and CDR2 is YFSETQ. The CDR3 DNA reads TGCGCCAGCAGCTTGGGGCCTATTAGCAATCAGCCCCAGCATTTT. This encodes CASSLGPISNQPQHF.

The CDR3 is CSVDPLGRIGCTDTQYF. Here the CDR3 DNA reads TGCAGCGTTGACCCCTTAGGGCGAATCGGCTGCACAGATACGCAGTATTTT. The gene calls are TRBV29-1 and TRBJ2-3; no clear D gene. V was pared by 3 bases and J by 1 base, with 20 bases between. This CDR3 region has 17 residues. The V gene's germline CDR1 is SQVTM and CDR2 ANQGSEA.

This clonotype was counted a few times. One end of the junction is discordant with germline, which a read error may explain. J is TRBJ1-2 and V is TRBV7-8; maybe TRBD1 (5 bases). The CDR3 sequence is 16 residues long. Germline lookup yields CDR1 SGHVS and CDR2 FQNEAQ. CDR3 in amino acids: CASSLAGPRVGYGDTF. CDR3 DNA sequence: TGTGCCAGCAGCTTAGCGGGACCCAGGGTTGGCTATGGCGACACCTTC.

This clonotype occurred a few times. CDR3 in amino acids: CASSPDWGISYEQYF. CDR3 bases: TGTGCCAGCAGCCCAGATTGGGGCATCTCCTACGAGCAGTACTTC. The rearrangement joins TRBV9 to TRBJ2-7; D is possibly TRBD1 (5 bases). The V end was cut by 4 bases, the J end by 0 bases, with 14 bases between. Looked up from germline, CDR1 is SGDLS and CDR2 is YYNGEE. This CDR3 has 15 amino acids.

For the CDR3, the DNA is TGTGCCAGCAGTTTAGGAGGGACAGCCGGGGAGACCCAGTACTTC. This sequence encodes CASSLGGTAGETQYF. The chain joins TRBV6-2 or TRBV6-3 to TRBJ2-5; D may be TRBD1 (7 bases). The CDR3 has 15 amino acids. Germline CDR1 reads MNHEY; CDR2 reads SVGEGT. V was clipped by 4 bases and J by 5 bases, with 17 bases between them.